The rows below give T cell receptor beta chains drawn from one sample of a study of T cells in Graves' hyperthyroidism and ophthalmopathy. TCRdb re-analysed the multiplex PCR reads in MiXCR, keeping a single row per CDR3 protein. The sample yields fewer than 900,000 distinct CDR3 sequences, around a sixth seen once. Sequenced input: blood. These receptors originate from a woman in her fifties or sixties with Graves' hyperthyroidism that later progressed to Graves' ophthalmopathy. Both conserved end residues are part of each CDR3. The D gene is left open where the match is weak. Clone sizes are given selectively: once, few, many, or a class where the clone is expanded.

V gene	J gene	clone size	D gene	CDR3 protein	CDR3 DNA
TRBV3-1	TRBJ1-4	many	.	CASRASRGEKLFF	TGTGCCAGCAGAGCTTCACGTGGGGAAAAACTGTTTTTT
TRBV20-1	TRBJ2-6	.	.	CSASGFGRANVLTF	TGCAGTGCTAGCGGATTTGGTAGGGCCAACGTCCTGACTTTC
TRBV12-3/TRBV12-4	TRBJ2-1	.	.	CASSLVLEKQFF	TGTGCCAGCAGTTTGGTACTAGAAAAGCAGTTCTTC
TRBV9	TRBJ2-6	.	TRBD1	CASSVSGQAVSGANVLTF	TGTGCCAGCAGCGTTTCGGGACAGGCAGTCTCTGGGGCCAACGTCCTGACTTTC
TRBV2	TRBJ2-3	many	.	CASSEYTFTDTQYF	TGTGCCAGCAGTGAATATACTTTTACAGATACGCAGTATTTT
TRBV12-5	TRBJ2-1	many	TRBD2	CASGLGAGGIDEQFF	TGTGCTAGTGGTTTAGGAGCGGGGGGGATCGATGAGCAGTTCTTC
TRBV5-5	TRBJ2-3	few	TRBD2	CASSEGLAPSDTQYF	TGTGCCAGCAGCGAAGGACTAGCCCCTTCAGATACGCAGTATTTT
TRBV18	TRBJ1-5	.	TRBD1	CASSESTGVDLPQHF	TGTGCCAGCTCAGAATCGACAGGGGTGGACCTGCCCCAGCATTTT
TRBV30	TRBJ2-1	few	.	CAWSYPSGVTGYNEQFF	TGTGCCTGGAGTTACCCCAGTGGGGTAACGGGCTACAATGAGCAGTTCTTC
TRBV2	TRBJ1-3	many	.	CASSEVGDRRENTIYF	TGTGCCAGCAGTGAAGTAGGAGACAGGAGGGAAAACACCATATATTTT
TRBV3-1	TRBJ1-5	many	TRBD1	CASSRGGTGVSGPQHF	TGTGCCAGCAGCCGGGGGGGGACAGGAGTATCTGGGCCCCAGCATTTT
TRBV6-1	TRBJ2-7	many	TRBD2	CASTASGGLNEQYF	TGTGCCAGCACCGCTAGCGGAGGGCTCAACGAGCAGTACTTC
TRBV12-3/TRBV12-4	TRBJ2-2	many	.	CASSLGVSTGELFF	TGTGCCAGCAGTTTAGGGGTATCCACCGGGGAGCTGTTTTTT
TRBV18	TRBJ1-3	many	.	CASSPDRNSGNTIYF	TGTGCCAGCTCACCGGACAGAAATTCTGGAAACACCATATATTTT
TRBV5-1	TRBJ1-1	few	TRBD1	CASSLTLSRGGTEAFF	TGCGCCAGCAGCTTGACCCTTTCCAGGGGGGGCACTGAAGCTTTCTTT
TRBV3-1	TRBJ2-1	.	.	CASSQVRRAIYNEQFF	TGTGCCAGCAGCCAAGTTCGTCGGGCAATTTACAATGAGCAGTTCTTC
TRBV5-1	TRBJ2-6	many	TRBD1	CASSLGDSASSGANVLTF	TGCGCCAGCAGCTTGGGGGACAGTGCTAGCTCTGGGGCCAACGTCCTGACTTTC
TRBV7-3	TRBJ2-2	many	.	CASSPIPDYNTGELFF	TGTGCCAGCAGCCCCATACCGGACTATAACACCGGGGAGCTGTTTTTT
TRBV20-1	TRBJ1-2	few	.	CSARGRTPAGYGYTF	TGCAGTGCTAGAGGCAGGACACCGGCAGGCTATGGCTACACCTTC
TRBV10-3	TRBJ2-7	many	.	CAISEARDIPYEQYF	TGTGCCATCAGTGAGGCCCGGGACATTCCCTACGAGCAGTACTTC
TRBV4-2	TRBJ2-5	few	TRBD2	CASSHAGGAEKTQYF	TGTGCCAGCAGCCATGCCGGGGGGGCAGAGAAGACCCAGTACTTC
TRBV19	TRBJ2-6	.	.	CASSIESSGANVLTF	TGTGCCAGTAGTATAGAAAGCTCTGGGGCCAACGTCCTGACTTTC
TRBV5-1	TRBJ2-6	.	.	CANSFENSGANVLTF	TGCGCCAACAGCTTCGAAAACTCTGGGGCCAACGTCCTGACTTTC
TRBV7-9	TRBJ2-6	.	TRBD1	CASSLWRGGRPSGANVLTF	TGTGCCAGCAGCTTATGGAGAGGGGGCCGACCCTCTGGGGCCAACGTCCTGACTTTC
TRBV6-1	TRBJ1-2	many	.	CASSASTANYGYTF	TGTGCCAGCAGTGCCTCGACAGCAAACTATGGCTACACCTTC
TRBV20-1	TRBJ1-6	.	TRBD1	CSARMTGSYNSPLHF	TGCAGTGCTAGAATGACAGGGTCCTATAATTCACCCCTCCACTTT
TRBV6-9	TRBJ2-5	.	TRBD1	CASSYQDRGEETQYF	TGTGCCAGCAGTTATCAGGACAGGGGAGAAGAGACCCAGTACTTC
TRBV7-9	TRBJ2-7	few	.	CASSLAGSPREQYF	TGTGCCAGCAGCTTAGCTGGGTCTCCACGTGAGCAGTACTTC
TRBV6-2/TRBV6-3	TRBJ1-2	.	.	CASSRDGNYGHTF	TGTGCCAGCAGTCGGGACGGGAACTATGGCCACACCTTC
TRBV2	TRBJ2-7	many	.	CASSGVEGAVDEQYF	TGTGCCAGCAGTGGGGTGGAGGGGGCCGTGGACGAGCAGTACTTC
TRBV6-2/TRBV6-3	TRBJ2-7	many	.	CASSYDSGGDEQYF	TGTGCCAGCAGTTACGACTCGGGGGGCGATGAGCAGTACTTC
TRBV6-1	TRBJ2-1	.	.	CASRVEYSSSYNEQFF	TGTGCCAGCAGGGTAGAGTACAGCAGCTCCTACAATGAGCAGTTCTTC
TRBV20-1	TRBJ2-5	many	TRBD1	CSVPGQGQETQYF	TGCAGTGTCCCGGGACAGGGGCAAGAGACCCAGTACTTC
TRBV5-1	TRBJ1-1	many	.	CASSLAVGPEAFF	TGCGCCAGCAGCTTGGCCGTGGGACCCGAAGCTTTCTTT
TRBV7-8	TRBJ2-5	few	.	CASSLEQGRTETQYF	TGTGCCAGCAGCTTAGAGCAGGGTAGGACGGAGACCCAGTACTTC
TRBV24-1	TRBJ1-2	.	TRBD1	CATSDAVRGPYGYTF	TGTGCCACCAGTGACGCGGTCAGGGGGCCCTATGGCTACACCTTC
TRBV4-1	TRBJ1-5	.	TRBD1	CASSQDSRRGLQPQHF	TGCGCCAGCAGCCAAGACTCCCGCAGGGGGCTTCAGCCCCAGCATTTT
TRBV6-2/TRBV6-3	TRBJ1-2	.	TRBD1	CASSSQGGLGYGYTF	TGTGCCAGCAGTTCGCAGGGGGGTTTAGGCTATGGCTACACCTTC
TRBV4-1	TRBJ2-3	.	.	CASSQDPGQPTDTQYF	TGCGCCAGCAGCCAAGATCCTGGACAGCCCACAGATACGCAGTATTTT
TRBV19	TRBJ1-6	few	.	CASSIRGTGSYNSPLHF	TGTGCCAGTAGTATAAGGGGTACAGGCTCCTATAATTCACCCCTCCACTTT
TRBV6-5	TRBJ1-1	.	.	CASSYSNRPNTEAFF	TGTGCCAGCAGTTACTCGAACAGACCGAACACTGAAGCTTTCTTT
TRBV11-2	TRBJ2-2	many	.	CASSWVGGRGGELFF	TGTGCCAGCAGCTGGGTCGGGGGGCGAGGCGGGGAGCTGTTTTTT
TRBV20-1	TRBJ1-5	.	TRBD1	CSVFTGVNQPQHF	TGCAGTGTTTTCACAGGGGTAAACCAGCCCCAGCATTTT
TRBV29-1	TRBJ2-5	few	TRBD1	CSVGDRGTKTQYF	TGCAGCGTCGGGGACAGGGGTACGAAGACCCAGTACTTC
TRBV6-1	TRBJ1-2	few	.	CASSEGTQGYYGYTF	TGTGCCAGCAGTGAAGGGACTCAAGGGTACTATGGCTACACCTTC
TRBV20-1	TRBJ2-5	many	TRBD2	CSAPTLAGGPLRETQYF	TGCAGTGCTCCGACCCTAGCGGGGGGGCCCCTGAGGGAGACCCAGTACTTC
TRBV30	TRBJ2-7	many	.	CAWTGNSYEQYF	TGTGCCTGGACAGGGAATTCCTACGAGCAGTACTTC
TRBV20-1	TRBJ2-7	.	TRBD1	CSARGTGTGDYEQYF	TGCAGTGCTAGGGGTACCGGGACAGGGGACTACGAGCAGTACTTC
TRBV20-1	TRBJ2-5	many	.	CSASLLMQETQYF	TGCAGTGCTAGTTTACTTATGCAAGAGACCCAGTACTTC
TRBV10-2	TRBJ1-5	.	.	CASSESSYGGNQPQHF	TGCGCCAGCAGTGAGTCCTCCTATGGCGGCAATCAGCCCCAGCATTTT
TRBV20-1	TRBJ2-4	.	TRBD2	CSASHSGGAGAKNIQYF	TGCAGTGCTAGTCATAGCGGGGGGGCCGGGGCCAAAAACATTCAGTACTTC
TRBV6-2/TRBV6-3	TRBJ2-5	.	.	CASSWGQGTQETQYF	TGTGCCAGCAGTTGGGGACAAGGCACTCAAGAGACCCAGTACTTC
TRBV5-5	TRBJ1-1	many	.	CASSLLPATEAFF	TGTGCCAGCAGCTTGTTGCCAGCCACTGAAGCTTTCTTT
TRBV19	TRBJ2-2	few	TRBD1	CATIDRGRTGELFF	TGTGCCACTATCGACAGGGGGCGTACCGGGGAGCTGTTTTTT
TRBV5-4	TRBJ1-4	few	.	CASSLMGRFNEKLFF	TGTGCCAGCAGCCTGATGGGGAGGTTTAACGAAAAACTGTTTTTT
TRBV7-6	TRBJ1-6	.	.	CASSSGVGVSPLHF	TGTGCCAGCAGTTCGGGAGTGGGGGTTTCACCCCTCCACTTT
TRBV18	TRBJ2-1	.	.	CASSPQGGPGNEQFF	TGTGCCAGCTCACCACAGGGGGGGCCGGGTAATGAGCAGTTCTTC
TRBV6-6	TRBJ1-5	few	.	CASSYSALNQPQHF	TGTGCCAGCAGTTACTCAGCGCTGAATCAGCCCCAGCATTTT